There are a few counts of the clone carrying this T cell receptor beta chain. Its antigen is not known. Other DNA variants within this sample encode the same CDR3. This record comes from a study of beta chain features in type 1 diabetes. Study-wide results and limits: Across all four CD4+ subsets, people with type 1 diabetes showed modestly shorter TCRB CDR3s. In the patient group, naive, central memory and Treg TCRB repertoires seemed more alike than in the healthy donor group.

CDR1 is SGHVS and CDR2 is FNYEAQ in the germline V gene. The CDR3 sequence is 15 residues long. V gave up 1 base and J gave up 0 bases, with 7 bases separating them. cDNA synthesis used the whole RNA isolate, giving expressed TCRB sequences. Clones were read by immunoSEQ multiplex PCR, and TCRdb kept only the in-frame ones, dropping some. The sample lists around 320,000 clones; about 14% were seen once. The clonotype originates from a man younger than 40 in good health. The sample consisted of central memory CD4+ T cells from blood. The chain has TRBV7-6 and TRBJ1-5; D is ambiguous. CDR3 coding DNA: TGTGCCAGCAGCTTAGGAACAGATAGCAATCAGCCCCAGCATTTT. It is translated as CASSLGTDSNQPQHF.